Each of the 7 T cell receptor beta chains below was sequenced from the same sample in a study of T cell repertoires in cytomegalovirus infection. TCRdb processed the reads anew with MiXCR; each CDR3 protein has one entry. The data show just under 550,000 distinct CDR3 sequences, 26% seen once. The sequenced sample was PBMCs. These receptors originate from a human donor in good health (CMV status not recorded). Some clones in this sample may be carry-over from other donors' samples.

The chain links TRBV10-2 to TRBJ2-6; 11 nucleotides match TRBD1. The CDR3 is 17 residues long. The V segment lost 4 bases and the J segment 2 bases; nucleotides outside the gene matches: 4. The germline V gene encodes CDR1 WSHSY and CDR2 SAAADI. CDR3 nucleotide sequence: TGCGCCAGCAGTGGGGGACAGGGGGTCCCTGGGGCCAACGTCCTGACTTTC. Translated, it gives CASSGGQGVPGANVLTF.

V is TRBV6-5 and J is TRBJ2-7; 7 bases agree with TRBD2. The J segment lost 4 bases and the V segment lost 1 base, leaving 4 bases of the junction unmatched. Germline CDR1 and CDR2: MNHEY and SVGAGI. The CDR3 length is 14 residues. The chain's CDR3 is CASSYWGGQYEQYF. The CDR3 DNA follows: TGTGCCAGCAGTTACTGGGGGGGTCAGTACGAGCAGTACTTC.

This clonotype was recorded many times. This chain connects TRBV7-2 to TRBJ2-1; the match to TRBD1 covers 9 bases. Looked up from germline, CDR1 is SGHTA and CDR2 is FQGNSA. With V trimmed by 5 bases and J by 3 bases, 8 bases remained unmatched. The CDR3 runs 16 residues. CDR3: CASSPDRGKFYNEQFF. In DNA form, the CDR3 reads TGTGCCAGCAGCCCCGACAGGGGGAAATTCTACAATGAGCAGTTCTTC.

This clonotype was counted at least ten times. The genes are TRBV7-2 and TRBJ2-5; 8 nucleotides agree with TRBD2. V lost 5 bases and J lost 5; bases outside the gene matches: 10. Germline CDR1 SGHTA, CDR2 FQGNSA. This CDR3 is 15 amino acids long. The CDR3 DNA follows: TGTGCCAGCAGCGCGAAGACTAGCGTCGGTGAGACCCAGTACTTC. Translated, it gives CASSAKTSVGETQYF. Full variable domain (missing parts from reference TRBV7-2 and TRBJ2-5): GAGVSQSPSNKVTEKGKDVELRCDPISGHTALYWYRQSLGQGLEFLIYFQGNSAPDKSGLPSDRFSAERTGGSVSTLTIQRTQQEDSAVYLCASSAKTSVGETQYFGPGTRLLVL.

The rearrangement links TRBV27 to TRBJ2-5; 7 bases align to TRBD2. Germline V CDR1 and CDR2: MNHEY, SMNVEV (reference sequence). J gave up 4 bases and V 5 bases, and 13 bases lay outside the gene matches. The CDR3 loop spans 16 amino acids. CDR3 in amino acids: CASSAEGGRGGETQYF. DNA for the CDR3: TGTGCCAGCAGTGCGGAAGGCGGGAGAGGTGGAGAGACCCAGTACTTC.

For the CDR3, the DNA is TGTGCCAGCAGTTACGAGGGGGGAAGGTCCTACAATGAGCAGTTCTTC. Its protein is CASSYEGGRSYNEQFF. V is TRBV6-5 and J is TRBJ2-1, with D perhaps TRBD1 or TRBD2 (6 bases each). Germline loops: CDR1 MNHEY, CDR2 SVGAGI. CDR3 length: 16 residues. The V end lost 2 bases, the J end lost 1 base, and 12 bases lay between the germline ends.

The V gene is TRBV14, the J gene TRBJ2-2, with 7 bases that match TRBD1. J lost 2 bases, V lost 5 bases, and 11 bases had no gene match. Germline V gene data show CDR1 as SGHDN and CDR2 as FVKESK. CDR3 length: 17 amino acids. CDR3 loop: CASSKRQGALNTGELFF. DNA of the CDR3: TGTGCCAGCAGCAAACGACAGGGAGCCCTAAACACCGGGGAGCTGTTTTTT.